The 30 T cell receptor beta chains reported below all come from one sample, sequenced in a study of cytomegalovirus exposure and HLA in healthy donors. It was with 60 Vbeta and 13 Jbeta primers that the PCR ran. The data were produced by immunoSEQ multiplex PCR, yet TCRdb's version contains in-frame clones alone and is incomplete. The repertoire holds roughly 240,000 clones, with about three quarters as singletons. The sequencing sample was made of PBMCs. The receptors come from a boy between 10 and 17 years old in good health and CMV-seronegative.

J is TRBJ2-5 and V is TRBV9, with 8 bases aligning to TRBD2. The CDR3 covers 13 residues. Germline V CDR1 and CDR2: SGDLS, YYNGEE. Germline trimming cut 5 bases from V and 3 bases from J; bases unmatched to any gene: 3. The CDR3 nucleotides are TGTGCCAGCAGGCGGGGGGAAGAAGAGACCCAGTACTTC. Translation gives CASRRGEEETQYF. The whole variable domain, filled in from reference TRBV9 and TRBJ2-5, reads DSGVTQTPKHLITATGQRVTLRCSPRSGDLSVYWYQQSLDQGLQFLIQYYNGEERAKGNILERFSAQQFPDLHSELNLSSLELGDSALYFCASRRGEEETQYFGPGTRLLVL.

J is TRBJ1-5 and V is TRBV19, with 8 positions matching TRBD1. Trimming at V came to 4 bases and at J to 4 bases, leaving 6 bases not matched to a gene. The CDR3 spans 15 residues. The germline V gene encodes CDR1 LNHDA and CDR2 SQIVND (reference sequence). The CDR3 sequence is CASSSTGGRNQPQHF. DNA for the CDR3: TGTGCCAGTAGTAGCACAGGGGGACGGAATCAGCCCCAGCATTTT.

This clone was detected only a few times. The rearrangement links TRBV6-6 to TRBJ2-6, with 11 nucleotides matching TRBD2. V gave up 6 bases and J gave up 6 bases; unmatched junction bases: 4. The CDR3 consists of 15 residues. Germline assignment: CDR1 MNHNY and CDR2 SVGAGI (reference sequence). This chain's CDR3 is CASSLAGGPANVLTF. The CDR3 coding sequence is TGTGCCAGCAGCTTAGCGGGGGGGCCGGCCAACGTCCTGACTTTC.

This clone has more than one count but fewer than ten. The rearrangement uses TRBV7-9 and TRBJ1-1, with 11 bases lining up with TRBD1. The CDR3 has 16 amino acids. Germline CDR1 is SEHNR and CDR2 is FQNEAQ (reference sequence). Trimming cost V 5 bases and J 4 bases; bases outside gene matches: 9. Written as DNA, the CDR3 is TGTGCCAGCAGCCCCCGGGGAGGGACAGGGGGCACTGAAGCTTTCTTT. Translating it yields CASSPRGGTGGTEAFF.

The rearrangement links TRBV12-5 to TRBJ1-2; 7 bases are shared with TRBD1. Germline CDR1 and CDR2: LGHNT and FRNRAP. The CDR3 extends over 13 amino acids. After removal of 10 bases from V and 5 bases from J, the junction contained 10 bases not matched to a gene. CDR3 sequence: CAIRDSFEYGYTF. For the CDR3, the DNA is TGTGCTATAAGGGACAGTTTTGAATATGGCTACACCTTC. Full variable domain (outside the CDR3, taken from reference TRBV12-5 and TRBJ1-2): DARVTQTPRHKVTEMGQEVTMRCQPILGHNTVFWYRQTMMQGLELLAYFRNRAPLDDSGMPKDRFSAEMPDATLATLKIQPSEPRDSAVYFCAIRDSFEYGYTFGSGTRLTVV.

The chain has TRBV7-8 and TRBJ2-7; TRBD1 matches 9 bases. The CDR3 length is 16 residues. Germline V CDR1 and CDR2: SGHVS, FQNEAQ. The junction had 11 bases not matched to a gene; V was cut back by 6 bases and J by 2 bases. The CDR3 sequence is CASSFGRDRAPYEQYF. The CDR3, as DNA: TGTGCCAGCAGTTTCGGCCGGGACAGGGCCCCCTACGAGCAGTACTTC.

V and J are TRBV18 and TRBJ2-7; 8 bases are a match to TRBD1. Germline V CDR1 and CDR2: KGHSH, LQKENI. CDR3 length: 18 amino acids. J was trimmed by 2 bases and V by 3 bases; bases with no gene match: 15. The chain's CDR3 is CASSPVTSGTGVPYEQYF. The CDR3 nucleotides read TGTGCCAGCTCACCTGTGACTTCGGGGACAGGAGTCCCCTACGAGCAGTACTTC.

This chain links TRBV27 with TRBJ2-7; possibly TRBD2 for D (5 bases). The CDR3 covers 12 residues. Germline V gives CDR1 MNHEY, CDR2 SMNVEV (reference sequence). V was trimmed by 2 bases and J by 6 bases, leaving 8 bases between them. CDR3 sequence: CASSLTGTEQYF. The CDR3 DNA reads TGTGCCAGCAGTTTAACGGGAACCGAGCAGTACTTC.

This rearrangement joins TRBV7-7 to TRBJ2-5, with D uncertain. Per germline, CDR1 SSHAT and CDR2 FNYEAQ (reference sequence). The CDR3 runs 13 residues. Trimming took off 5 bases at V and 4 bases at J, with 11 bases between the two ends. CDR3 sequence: CASSRRVRETQYF. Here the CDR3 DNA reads TGTGCCAGCAGCAGACGGGTCCGAGAGACCCAGTACTTC.

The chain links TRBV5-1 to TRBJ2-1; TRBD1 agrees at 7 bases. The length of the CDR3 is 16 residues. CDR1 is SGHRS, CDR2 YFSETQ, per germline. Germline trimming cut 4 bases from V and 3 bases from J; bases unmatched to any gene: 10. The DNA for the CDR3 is TGCGCCAGCAGCCGAAGTACAGGGGCCTTCTACAATGAGCAGTTCTTC. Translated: CASSRSTGAFYNEQFF.

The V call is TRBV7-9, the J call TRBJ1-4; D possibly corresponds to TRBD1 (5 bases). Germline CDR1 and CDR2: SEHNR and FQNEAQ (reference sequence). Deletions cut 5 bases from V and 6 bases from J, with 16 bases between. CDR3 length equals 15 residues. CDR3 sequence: CASSRGDPGYEKLFF. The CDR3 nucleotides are TGTGCCAGCAGCCGCGGGGACCCGGGGTATGAAAAACTGTTTTTT. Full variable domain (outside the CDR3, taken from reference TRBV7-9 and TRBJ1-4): DTGVSQNPRHKITKRGQNVTFRCDPISEHNRLYWYRQTLGQGPEFLTYFQNEAQLEKSRLLSDRFSAERPKGSFSTLEIQRTEQGDSAMYLCASSRGDPGYEKLFFGSGTQLSVL.

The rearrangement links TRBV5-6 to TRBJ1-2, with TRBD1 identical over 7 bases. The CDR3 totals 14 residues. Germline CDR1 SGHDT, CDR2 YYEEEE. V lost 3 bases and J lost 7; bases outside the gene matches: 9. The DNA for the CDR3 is TGTGCCAGCAGCTCGGGACAGACCATTTTTGGCTACACCTTC. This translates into CASSSGQTIFGYTF. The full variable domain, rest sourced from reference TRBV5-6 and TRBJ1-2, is DAGVTQSPTHLIKTRGQQVTLRCSPKSGHDTVSWYQQALGQGPQFIFQYYEEEERQRGNFPDRFSGHQFPNYSSELNVNALLLGDSALYLCASSSGQTIFGYTFGSGTRLTVV.

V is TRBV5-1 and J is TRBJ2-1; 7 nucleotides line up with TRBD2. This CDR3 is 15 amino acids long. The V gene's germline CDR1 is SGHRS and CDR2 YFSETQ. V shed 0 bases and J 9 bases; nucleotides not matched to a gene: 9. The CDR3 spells CASSLDSSGDREQFF. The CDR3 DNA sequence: TGCGCCAGCAGCTTGGATTCTAGCGGTGACCGTGAGCAGTTCTTC.

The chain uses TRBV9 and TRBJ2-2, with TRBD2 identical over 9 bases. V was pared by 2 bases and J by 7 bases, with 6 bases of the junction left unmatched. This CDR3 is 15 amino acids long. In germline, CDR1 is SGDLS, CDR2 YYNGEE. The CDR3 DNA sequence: TGTGCCAGCAGCGTTGGTAGCGGGAGTATCGGGGAGCTGTTTTTT. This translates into CASSVGSGSIGELFF.

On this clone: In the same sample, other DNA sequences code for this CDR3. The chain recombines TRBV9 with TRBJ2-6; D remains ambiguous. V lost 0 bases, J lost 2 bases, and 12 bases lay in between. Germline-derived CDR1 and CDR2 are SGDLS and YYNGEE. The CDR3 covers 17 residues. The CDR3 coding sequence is TGTGCCAGCAGCGTAGTTGGCTATCGGGCTGGGGCCAACGTCCTGACTTTC. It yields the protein CASSVVGYRAGANVLTF.

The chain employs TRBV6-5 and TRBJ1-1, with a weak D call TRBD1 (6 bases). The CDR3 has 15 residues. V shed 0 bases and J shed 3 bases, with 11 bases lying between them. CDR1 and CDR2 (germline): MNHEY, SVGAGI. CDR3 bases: TGTGCCAGCAGTTACTCTGGCAGGGGAGACACTGAAGCTTTCTTT. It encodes CASSYSGRGDTEAFF.

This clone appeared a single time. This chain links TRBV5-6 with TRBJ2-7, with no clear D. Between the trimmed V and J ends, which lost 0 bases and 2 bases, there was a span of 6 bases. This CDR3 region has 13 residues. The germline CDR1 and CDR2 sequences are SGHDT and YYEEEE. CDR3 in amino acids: CASSLVFAYEQYF. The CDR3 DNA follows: TGTGCCAGCAGCTTGGTCTTCGCCTACGAGCAGTACTTC.

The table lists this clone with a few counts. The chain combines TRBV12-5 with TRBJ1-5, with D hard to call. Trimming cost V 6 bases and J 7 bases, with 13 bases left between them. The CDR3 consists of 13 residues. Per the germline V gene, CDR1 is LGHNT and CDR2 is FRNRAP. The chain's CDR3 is CASGLIALQPQHF. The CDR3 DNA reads TGTGCTAGTGGGTTGATAGCCCTCCAGCCCCAGCATTTT.

In DNA form, the CDR3 reads TGCGCCAGCAGCTTGGCGGTAGCGGGATACACCGGGGAGCTGTTTTTT. Its protein is CASSLAVAGYTGELFF. The V and J genes are TRBV5-1 and TRBJ2-2; 8 bases align to TRBD2. The CDR3 is made up of 16 amino acids. Germline CDR1 SGHRS, CDR2 YFSETQ. V lost 0 bases, J lost 3 bases, and 4 bases stayed unmatched.

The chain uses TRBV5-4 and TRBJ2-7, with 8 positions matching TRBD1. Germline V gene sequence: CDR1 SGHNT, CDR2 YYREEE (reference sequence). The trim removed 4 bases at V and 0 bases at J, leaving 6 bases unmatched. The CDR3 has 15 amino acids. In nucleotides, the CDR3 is TGTGCCAGCAGCCACGGACAGGGCAGCTCCTACGAGCAGTACTTC. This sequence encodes CASSHGQGSSYEQYF.

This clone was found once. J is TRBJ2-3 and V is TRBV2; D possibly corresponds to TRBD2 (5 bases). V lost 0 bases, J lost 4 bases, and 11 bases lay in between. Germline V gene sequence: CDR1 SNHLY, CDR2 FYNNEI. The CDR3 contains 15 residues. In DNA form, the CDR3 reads TGTGCCAGCAGTGAAGCTGGAGGACCGGCAGATACGCAGTATTTT. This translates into CASSEAGGPADTQYF.

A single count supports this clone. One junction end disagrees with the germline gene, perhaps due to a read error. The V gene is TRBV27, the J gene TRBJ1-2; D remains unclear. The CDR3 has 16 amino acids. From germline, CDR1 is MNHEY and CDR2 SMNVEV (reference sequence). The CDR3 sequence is CATQTPSERLHYGHTF. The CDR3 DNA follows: TGTGCCACCCAAACCCCCTCGGAAAGGTTACACTATGGCCACACCTTC.

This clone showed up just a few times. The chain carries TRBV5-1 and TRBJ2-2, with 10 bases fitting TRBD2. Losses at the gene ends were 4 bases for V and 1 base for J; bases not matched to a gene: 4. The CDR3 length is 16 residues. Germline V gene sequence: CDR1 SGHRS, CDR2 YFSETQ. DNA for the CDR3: TGCGCCAGCAGCCCCGGGACTAGCGAGAACACCGGGGAGCTGTTTTTT. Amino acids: CASSPGTSENTGELFF. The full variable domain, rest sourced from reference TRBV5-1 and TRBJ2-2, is KAGVTQTPRYLIKTRGQQVTLSCSPISGHRSVSWYQQTPGQGLQFLFEYFSETQRNKGNFPGRFSGRQFSNSRSEMNVSTLELGDSALYLCASSPGTSENTGELFFGEGSRLTVL.

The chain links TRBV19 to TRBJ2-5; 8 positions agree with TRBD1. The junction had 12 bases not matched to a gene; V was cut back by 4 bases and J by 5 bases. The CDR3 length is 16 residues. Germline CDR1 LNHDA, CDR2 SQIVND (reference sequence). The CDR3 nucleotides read TGTGCCAGTAGTACTTCCCGGACAGGGACGGTGGAGACCCAGTACTTC. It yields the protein CASSTSRTGTVETQYF.

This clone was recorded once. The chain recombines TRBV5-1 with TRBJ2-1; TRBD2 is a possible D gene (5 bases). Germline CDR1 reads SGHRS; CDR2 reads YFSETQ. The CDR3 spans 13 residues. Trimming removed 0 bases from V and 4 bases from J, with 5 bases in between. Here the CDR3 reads CASSLGEYNEQFF. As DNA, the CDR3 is TGCGCCAGCAGCTTGGGGGAGTACAATGAGCAGTTCTTC.

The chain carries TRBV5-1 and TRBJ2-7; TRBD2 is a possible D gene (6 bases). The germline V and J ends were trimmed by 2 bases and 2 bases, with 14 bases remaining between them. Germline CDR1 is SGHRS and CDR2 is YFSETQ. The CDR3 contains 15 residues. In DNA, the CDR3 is TGCGCCAGCAGCTTAGGCGGGGTCGCCCCCTACGAGCAGTACTTC. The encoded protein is CASSLGGVAPYEQYF.

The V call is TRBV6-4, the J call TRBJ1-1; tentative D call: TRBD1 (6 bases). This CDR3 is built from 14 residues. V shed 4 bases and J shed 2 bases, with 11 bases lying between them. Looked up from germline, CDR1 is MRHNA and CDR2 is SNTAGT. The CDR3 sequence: CASSADSQNTEAFF. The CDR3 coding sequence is TGTGCCAGCAGTGCGGACAGCCAAAACACTGAAGCTTTCTTT.

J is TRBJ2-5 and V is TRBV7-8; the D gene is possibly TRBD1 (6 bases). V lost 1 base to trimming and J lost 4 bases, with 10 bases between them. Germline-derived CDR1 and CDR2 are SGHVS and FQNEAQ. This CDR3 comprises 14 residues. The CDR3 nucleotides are TGTGCCAGCAGCTTAGGGGGCAGGGGAGAGACCCAGTACTTC. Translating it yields CASSLGGRGETQYF.

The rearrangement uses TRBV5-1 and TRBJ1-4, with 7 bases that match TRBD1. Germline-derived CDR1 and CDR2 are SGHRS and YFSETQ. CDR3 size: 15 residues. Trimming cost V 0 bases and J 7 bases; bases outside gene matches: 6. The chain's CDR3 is CASSLGQGRGEKLFF. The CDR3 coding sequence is TGCGCCAGCAGCTTGGGACAGGGAAGGGGTGAAAAACTGTTTTTT.

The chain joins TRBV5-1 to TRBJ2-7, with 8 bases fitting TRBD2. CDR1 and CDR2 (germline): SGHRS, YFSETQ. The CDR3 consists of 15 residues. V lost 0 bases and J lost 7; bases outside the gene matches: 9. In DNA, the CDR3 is TGCGCCAGCAGCTTGGGGGACGGGGGGGCAGGGGAGCAGTACTTC. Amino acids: CASSLGDGGAGEQYF.